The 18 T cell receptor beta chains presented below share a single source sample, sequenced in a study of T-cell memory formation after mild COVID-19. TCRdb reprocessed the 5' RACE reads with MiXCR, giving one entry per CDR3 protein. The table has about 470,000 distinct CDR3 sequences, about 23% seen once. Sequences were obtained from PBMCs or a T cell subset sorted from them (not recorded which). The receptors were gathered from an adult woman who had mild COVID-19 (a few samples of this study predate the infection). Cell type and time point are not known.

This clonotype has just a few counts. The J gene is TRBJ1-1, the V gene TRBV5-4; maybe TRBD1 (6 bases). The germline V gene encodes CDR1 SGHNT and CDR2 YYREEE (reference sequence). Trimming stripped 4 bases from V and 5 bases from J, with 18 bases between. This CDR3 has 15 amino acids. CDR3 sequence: CASSPGAGSGTEAFF. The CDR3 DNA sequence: TGTGCCAGCAGCCCGGGGGCGGGGAGTGGGACTGAAGCTTTCTTT.

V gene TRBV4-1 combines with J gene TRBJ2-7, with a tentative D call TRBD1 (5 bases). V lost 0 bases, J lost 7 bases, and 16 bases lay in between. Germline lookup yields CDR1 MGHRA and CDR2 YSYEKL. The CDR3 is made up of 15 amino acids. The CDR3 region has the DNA TGCGCCAGCAGCCAAGAGGGGCAGGGCTTCAGGGAGCAGTACTTC. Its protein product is CASSQEGQGFREQYF.

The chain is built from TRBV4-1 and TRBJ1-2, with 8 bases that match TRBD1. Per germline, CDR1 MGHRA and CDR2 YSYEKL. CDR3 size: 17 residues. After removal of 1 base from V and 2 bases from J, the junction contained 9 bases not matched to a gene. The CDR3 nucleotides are TGCGCCAGCAGCCAAGGAACTAGACAGGGGCTAAACTATGGCTACACCTTC. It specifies CASSQGTRQGLNYGYTF.

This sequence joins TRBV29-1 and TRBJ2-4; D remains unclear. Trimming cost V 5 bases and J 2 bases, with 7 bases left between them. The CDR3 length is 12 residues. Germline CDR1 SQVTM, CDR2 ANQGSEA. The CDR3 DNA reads TGCAGCGTTTTGGGAACCAAAAACATTCAGTACTTC. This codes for CSVLGTKNIQYF.

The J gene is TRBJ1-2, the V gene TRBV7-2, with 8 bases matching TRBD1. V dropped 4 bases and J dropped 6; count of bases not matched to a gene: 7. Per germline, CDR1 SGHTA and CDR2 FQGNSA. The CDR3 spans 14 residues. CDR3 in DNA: TGTGCCAGCAGCTCTCCAGGGGGCGGCGATGGCTACACCTTC. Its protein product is CASSSPGGGDGYTF.

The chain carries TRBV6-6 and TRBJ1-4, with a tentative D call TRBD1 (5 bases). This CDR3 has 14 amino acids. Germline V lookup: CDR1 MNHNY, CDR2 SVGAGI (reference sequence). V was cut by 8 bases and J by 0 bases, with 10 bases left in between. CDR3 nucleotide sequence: TGTGCCAGCCGCCTGACAGCAACTAATGAAAAACTGTTTTTT. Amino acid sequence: CASRLTATNEKLFF.

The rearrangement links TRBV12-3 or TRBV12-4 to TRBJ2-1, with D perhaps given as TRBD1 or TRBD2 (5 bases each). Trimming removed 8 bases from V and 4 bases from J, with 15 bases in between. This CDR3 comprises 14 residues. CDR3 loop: CASGWEQGYNEQFF. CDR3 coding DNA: TGTGCCAGCGGCTGGGAGCAGGGTTACAATGAGCAGTTCTTC.

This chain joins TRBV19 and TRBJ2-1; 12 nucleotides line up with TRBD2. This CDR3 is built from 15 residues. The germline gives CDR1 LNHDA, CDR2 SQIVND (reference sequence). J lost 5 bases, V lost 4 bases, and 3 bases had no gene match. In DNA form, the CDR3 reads TGTGCCAGTAGTAAAACTAGCGGGGGGAACAATGAGCAGTTCTTC. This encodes CASSKTSGGNNEQFF.

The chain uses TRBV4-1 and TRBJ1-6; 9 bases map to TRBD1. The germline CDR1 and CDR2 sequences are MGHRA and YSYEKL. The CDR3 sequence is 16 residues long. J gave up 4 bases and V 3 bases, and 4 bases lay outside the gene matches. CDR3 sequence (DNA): TGCGCCAGCAGCCAGTCCGGACAGGGGTATAATTCACCCCTCCACTTT. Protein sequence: CASSQSGQGYNSPLHF.

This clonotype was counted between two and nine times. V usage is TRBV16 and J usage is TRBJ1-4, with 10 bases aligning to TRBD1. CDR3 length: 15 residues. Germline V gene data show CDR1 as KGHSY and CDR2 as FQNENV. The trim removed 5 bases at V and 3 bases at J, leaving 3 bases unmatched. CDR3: CASSDRGQANEKLFF. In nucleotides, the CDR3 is TGTGCCAGCAGCGACAGGGGGCAAGCTAATGAAAAACTGTTTTTT.

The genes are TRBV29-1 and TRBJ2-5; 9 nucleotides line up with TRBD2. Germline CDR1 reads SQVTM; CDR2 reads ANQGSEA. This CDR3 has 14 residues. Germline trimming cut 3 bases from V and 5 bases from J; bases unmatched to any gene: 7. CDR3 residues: CSVEDSGRRETQYF. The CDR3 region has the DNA TGCAGCGTTGAGGATAGCGGGAGAAGGGAGACCCAGTACTTC.

The CDR3 DNA sequence: TGTGCCAGTAGTGGACGGACAGGGAATCAGCCCCAGCATTTT. Encoded protein: CASSGRTGNQPQHF. V and J are TRBV19 and TRBJ1-5; TRBD1 matches at 8 bases. This CDR3 spans 14 amino acids. Germline CDR1 LNHDA, CDR2 SQIVND (reference sequence). The ends lost 5 bases at V and 4 bases at J; junction bases unmatched: 4. Looking up the rest from reference TRBV19 and TRBJ1-5 gives the full variable domain: DGGITQSPKYLFRKEGQNVTLSCEQNLNHDAMYWYRQDPGQGLRLIYYSQIVNDFQKGDIAEGYSVSREKKESFPLTVTSAQKNPTAFYLCASSGRTGNQPQHFGDGTRLSIL.

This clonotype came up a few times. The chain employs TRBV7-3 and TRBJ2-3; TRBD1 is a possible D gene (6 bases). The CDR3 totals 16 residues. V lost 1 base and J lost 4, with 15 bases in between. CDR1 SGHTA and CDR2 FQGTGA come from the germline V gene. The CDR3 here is CASSLKDSNRADTQYF. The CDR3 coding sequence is TGTGCCAGCAGCTTAAAGGACAGCAACAGGGCAGATACGCAGTATTTT.

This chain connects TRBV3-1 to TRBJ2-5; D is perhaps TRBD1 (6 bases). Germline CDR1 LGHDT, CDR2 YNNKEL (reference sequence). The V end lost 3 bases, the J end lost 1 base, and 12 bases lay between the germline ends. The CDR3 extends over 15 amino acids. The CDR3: CASSQAGTTQETQYF. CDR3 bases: TGTGCCAGCAGCCAGGCCGGGACAACCCAAGAGACCCAGTACTTC.

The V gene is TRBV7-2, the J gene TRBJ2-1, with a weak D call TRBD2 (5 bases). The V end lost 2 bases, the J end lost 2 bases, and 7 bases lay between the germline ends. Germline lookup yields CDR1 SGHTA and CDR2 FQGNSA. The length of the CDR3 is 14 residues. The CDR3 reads CASSLPGTYNEQFF. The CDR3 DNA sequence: TGTGCCAGCAGCTTACCGGGAACCTACAATGAGCAGTTCTTC.

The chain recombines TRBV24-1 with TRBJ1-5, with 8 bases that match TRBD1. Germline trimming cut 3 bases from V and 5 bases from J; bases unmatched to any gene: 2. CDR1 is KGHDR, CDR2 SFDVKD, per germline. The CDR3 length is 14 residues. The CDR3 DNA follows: TGTGCCACCAGTGATCGGACAGGGCATCAGCCCCAGCATTTT. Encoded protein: CATSDRTGHQPQHF.

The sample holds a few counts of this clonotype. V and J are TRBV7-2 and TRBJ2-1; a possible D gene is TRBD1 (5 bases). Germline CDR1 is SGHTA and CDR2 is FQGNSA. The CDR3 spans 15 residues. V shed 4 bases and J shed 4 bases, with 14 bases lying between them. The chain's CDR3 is CASSSVEDIYNEQFF. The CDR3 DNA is TGTGCCAGCAGCTCAGTCGAGGACATTTACAATGAGCAGTTCTTC.

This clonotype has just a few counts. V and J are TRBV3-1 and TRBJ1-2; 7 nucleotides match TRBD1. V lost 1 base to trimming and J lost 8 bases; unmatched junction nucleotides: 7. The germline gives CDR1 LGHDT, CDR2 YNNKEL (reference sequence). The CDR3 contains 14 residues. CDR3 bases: TGTGCCAGCAGCCAAGTGACAGGGACGGAGGGCTACACCTTC. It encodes CASSQVTGTEGYTF.